This T cell receptor beta chain was identified during a study of OX40 agonist ivuxolimab in advanced cancers. For the wider study: Ivuxolimab was a fully human IgG2 agonistic monoclonal antibody targeting the costimulatory receptor OX40 (CD134). In the dose-escalation cohort, approximately 83% of patients were male, and the mean age was around 60 years with a range of roughly 20 to 85. Of the approximately 50 patients in dose escalation, some 20 had hepatocellular carcinoma, around 15 had melanoma, 9 had renal cell carcinoma and 9 had head and neck cancer. Peripheral TCRbeta sequencing aimed to test whether ivuxolimab altered TCR sequence diversity and caused clonal T-cell expansion. Intravenous ivuxolimab was administered to patients every 2 weeks at six dose levels: 0.01, 0.1, 0.3, 1.5, 3 and 10 mg/kg. The paper covers the monotherapy dose-escalation part of the phase I ivuxolimab trial, which included N ≈ 50 patients. Patients were allowed to have had prior anti-PD-1, anti-PD-L1 or anti-CTLA-4 therapy, and approximately 40% of the dose-escalation patients had been treated with checkpoint inhibitors. Partial responses were achieved by three dose-escalation patients, of whom one had hepatocellular carcinoma and two had cutaneous melanoma. Broader findings and caveats from the paper: Which antigens the clonally expanded peripheral T cells were specific for was not determined. In the 0.1-3.0 mg/kg groups, partial responders had among the lowest normalized peripheral clonal expansion, particularly in CD8+ T cells. Low levels of normalized T-cell clonal expansion were also seen in some patients who did not respond. At doses of 0.1 to 3.0 mg/kg, clonal expansion of both CD4+ and CD8+ T cells in blood was seen between baseline and week 6. After ivuxolimab, CD8+ T cells had more expanded clones than CD4+ T cells on average.

Patients with autoimmune disease history or receiving systemic immunosuppression were excluded from the trial. Peripheral blood for TCR sequencing was drawn from every dose cohort at baseline, at cycle 4 day 1 and at cycle 7 day 1. Samples came from an open-label, multicenter, first-in-human phase I dose-escalation trial of ivuxolimab. Adults with locally advanced or metastatic melanoma, renal cell, hepatocellular, or head and neck squamous cell carcinoma were enrolled in the trial. Before TCR sequencing, CD4+ T cells and CD8+ T cells were sorted from peripheral blood as separate populations. The CDR3 runs 13 residues from the cysteine to the phenylalanine. Only CDR3 DNA is held: 39 bases, read in frame from base 1. Trimming removed 1 base from V and 13 bases from J, leaving 14 bases between the germline ends. CDR1 and CDR2 were assigned from the germline V gene as SGHTA and FQGNSA. In regard to this clone: It lacks a known antigen. There are no base qualities to consult, and no much larger clone falls within one base.

To sequence the TCRbeta CDR3 region, genomic DNA was isolated from the sorted cells. TCRbeta CDR3 regions were sequenced using the immunoSEQ Assay. This immuneACCESS table, as held by TCRdb, lists in-frame sequences with V and J called but not all clones. Of the missing ones, under half trace to an unresolved V gene in checked studies; the others have no known cause. Counted in this sample were around 72,000 clones; approximately 84% of them appeared once. The ten top clones hold 17% of the sample. The source was CD4+ or CD8+ T cells sorted from blood, collected in a trial of the OX40 agonist ivuxolimab. Recombination connected TRBV7-2 to TRBJ2-1; matching of 7 bases hints at TRBD2 as the D gene. The clonotype comes from an adult with an advanced solid tumor such as melanoma, head and neck, liver or kidney cancer. The DNA sequence is given as TGTGCCAGCAGCTTAGACGGGGGAGGGGGACAGTTCTTC. This gives the protein CASSLDGGGGQFF.